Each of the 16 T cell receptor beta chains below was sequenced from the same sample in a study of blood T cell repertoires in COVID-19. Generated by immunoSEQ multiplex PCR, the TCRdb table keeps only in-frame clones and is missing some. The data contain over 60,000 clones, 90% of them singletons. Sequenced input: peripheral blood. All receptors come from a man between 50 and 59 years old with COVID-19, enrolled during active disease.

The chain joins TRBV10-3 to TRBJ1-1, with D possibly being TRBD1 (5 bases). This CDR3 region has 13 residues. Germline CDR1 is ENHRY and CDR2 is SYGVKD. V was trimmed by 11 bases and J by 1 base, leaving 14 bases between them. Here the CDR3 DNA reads TGTGCCGGACATGGGTCTCAGAACACTGAAGCTTTCTTT. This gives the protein CAGHGSQNTEAFF.

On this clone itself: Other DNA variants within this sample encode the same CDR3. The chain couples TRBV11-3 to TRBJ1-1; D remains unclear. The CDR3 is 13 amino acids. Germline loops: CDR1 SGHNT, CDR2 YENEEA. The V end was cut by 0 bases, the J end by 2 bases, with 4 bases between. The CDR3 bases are TGTGCCAGCAGCTTAGAGGCAAACACTGAAGCTTTCTTT. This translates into CASSLEANTEAFF.

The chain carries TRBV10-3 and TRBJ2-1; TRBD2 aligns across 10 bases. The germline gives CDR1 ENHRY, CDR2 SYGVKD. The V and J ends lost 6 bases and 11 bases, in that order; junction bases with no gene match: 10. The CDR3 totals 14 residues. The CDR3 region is CAIRANLAGAQQFF. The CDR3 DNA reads TGTGCCATCAGAGCAAACCTAGCGGGAGCACAGCAGTTCTTC.

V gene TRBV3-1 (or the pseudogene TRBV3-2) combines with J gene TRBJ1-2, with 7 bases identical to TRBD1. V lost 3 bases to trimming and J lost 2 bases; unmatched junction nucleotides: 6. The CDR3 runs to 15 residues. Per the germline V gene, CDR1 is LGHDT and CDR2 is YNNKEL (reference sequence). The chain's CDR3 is CASSHWDRPNYGYTF. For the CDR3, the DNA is TGTGCCAGCAGCCATTGGGACAGACCAAACTATGGCTACACCTTC.

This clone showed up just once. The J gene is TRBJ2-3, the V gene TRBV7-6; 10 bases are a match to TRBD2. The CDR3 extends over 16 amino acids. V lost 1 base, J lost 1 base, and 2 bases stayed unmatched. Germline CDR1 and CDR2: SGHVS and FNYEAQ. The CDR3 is CASSLGGTSGTDTQYF. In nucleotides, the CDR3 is TGTGCCAGCAGCTTAGGTGGGACTAGCGGCACAGATACGCAGTATTTT.

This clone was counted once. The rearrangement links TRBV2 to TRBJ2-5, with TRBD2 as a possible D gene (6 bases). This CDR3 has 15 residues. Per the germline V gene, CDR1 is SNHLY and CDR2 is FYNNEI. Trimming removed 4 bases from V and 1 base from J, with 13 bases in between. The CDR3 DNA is TGTGCCAGCAGTGCGATAGCGGCGGCCCAAGAGACCCAGTACTTC. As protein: CASSAIAAAQETQYF.

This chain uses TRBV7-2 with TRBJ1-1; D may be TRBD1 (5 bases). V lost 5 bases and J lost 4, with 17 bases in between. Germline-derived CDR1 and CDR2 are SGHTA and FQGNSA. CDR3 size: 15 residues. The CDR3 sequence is CASSPTQGGSTEAFF. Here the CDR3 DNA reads TGTGCCAGCAGCCCAACGCAGGGAGGGTCCACTGAAGCTTTCTTT.

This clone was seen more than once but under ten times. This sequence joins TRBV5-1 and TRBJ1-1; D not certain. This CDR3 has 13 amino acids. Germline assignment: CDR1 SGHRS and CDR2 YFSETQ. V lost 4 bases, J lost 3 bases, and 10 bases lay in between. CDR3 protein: CASSGLWYTEAFF. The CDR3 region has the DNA TGCGCCAGCAGCGGCCTCTGGTACACTGAAGCTTTCTTT.

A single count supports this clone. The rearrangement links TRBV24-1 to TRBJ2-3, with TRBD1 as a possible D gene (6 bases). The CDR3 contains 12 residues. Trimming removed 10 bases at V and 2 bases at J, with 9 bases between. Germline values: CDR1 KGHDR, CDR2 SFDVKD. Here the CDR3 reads CATGDNTDTQYF. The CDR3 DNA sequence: TGTGCCACTGGGGACAACACAGATACGCAGTATTTT.

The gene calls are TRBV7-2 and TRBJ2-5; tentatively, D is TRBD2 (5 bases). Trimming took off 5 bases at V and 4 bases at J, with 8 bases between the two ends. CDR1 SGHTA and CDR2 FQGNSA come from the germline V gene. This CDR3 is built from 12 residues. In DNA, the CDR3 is TGTGCCAGCAGCAAGCGGTTAGAGACCCAGTACTTC. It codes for CASSKRLETQYF.

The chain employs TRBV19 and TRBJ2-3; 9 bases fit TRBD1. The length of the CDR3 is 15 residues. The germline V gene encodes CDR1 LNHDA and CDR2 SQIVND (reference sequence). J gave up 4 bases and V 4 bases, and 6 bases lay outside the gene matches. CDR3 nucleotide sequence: TGTGCCAGTAGTAACCGGGACAGGGTCGCAGATACGCAGTATTTT. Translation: CASSNRDRVADTQYF. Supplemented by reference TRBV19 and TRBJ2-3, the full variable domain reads DGGITQSPKYLFRKEGQNVTLSCEQNLNHDAMYWYRQDPGQGLRLIYYSQIVNDFQKGDIAEGYSVSREKKESFPLTVTSAQKNPTAFYLCASSNRDRVADTQYFGPGTRLTVL.

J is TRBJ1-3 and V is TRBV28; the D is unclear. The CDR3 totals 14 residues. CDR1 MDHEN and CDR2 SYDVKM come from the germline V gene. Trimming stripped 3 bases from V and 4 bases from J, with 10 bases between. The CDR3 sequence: CASSFLREGNTIYF. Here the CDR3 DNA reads TGTGCCAGCAGTTTTTTGAGGGAAGGAAACACCATATATTTT.

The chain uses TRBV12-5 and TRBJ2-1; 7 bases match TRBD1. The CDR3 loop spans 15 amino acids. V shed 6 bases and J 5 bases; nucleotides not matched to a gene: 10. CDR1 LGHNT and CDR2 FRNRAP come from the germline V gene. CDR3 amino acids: CASGQKKGANNEQFF. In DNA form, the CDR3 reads TGTGCTAGTGGCCAGAAGAAGGGGGCAAACAATGAGCAGTTCTTC.

DNA of the CDR3: TGTGCCAGCAGGCTTGGGGGCGGGAGGGCTGATACGCAGTATTTT. It encodes CASRLGGGRADTQYF. J is TRBJ2-3 and V is TRBV6-5; 9 bases match TRBD2. After removal of 6 bases from V and 6 bases from J, the junction contained 10 bases not matched to a gene. The CDR3 covers 15 residues. Germline CDR1 MNHEY, CDR2 SVGAGI.

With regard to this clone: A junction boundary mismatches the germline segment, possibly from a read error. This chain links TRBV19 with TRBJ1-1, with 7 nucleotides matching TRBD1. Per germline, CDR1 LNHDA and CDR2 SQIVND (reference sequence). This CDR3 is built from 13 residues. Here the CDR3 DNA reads TGTGCCAGTAGTATTGAGCGGACAGGCAAGCCGAATTTT. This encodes CASSIERTGKPNF.

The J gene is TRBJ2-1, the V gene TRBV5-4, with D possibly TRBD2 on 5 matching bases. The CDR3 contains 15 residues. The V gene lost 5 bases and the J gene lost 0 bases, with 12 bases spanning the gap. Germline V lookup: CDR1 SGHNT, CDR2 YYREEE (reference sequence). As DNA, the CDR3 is TGTGCCAGCAGGGGAGCCCAGAGCTCCTACAATGAGCAGTTCTTC. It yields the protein CASRGAQSSYNEQFF. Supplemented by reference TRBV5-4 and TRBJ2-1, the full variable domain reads ETGVTQSPTHLIKTRGQQVTLRCSSQSGHNTVSWYQQALGQGPQFIFQYYREEENGRGNFPPRFSGLQFPNYSSELNVNALELDDSALYLCASRGAQSSYNEQFFGPGTRLTVL.